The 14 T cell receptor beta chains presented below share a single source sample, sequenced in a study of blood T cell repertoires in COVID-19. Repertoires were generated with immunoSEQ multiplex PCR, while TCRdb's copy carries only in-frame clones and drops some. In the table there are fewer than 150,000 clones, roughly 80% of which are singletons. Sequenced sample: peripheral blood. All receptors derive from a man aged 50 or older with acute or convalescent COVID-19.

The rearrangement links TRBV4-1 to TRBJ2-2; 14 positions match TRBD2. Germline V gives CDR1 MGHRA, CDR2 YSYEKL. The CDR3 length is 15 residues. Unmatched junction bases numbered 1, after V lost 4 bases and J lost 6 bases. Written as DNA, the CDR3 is TGCGCCAGCAGCCCGACTAGCGGGGGGGCCGGGGAGCTGTTTTTT. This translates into CASSPTSGGAGELFF.

CDR3: CSAAPRSSYNEQFF. CDR3 nucleotide sequence: TGCAGCGCCGCGCCTAGGAGCTCCTACAATGAGCAGTTCTTC. The chain recombines TRBV29-1 with TRBJ2-1, with no clear D. The CDR3 extends over 14 amino acids. Trimming shortened V by 7 bases and J by 0 bases, and 13 bases separated the two germline ends. Germline V gene lookup returns CDR1 SQVTM and CDR2 ANQGSEA.

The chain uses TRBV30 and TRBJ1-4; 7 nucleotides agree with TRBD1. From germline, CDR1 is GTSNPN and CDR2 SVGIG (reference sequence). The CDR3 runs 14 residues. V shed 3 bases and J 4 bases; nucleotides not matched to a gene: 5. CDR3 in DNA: TGTGCCTGGAGCCGACAGGGTGGTAATGAAAAACTGTTTTTT. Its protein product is CAWSRQGGNEKLFF.

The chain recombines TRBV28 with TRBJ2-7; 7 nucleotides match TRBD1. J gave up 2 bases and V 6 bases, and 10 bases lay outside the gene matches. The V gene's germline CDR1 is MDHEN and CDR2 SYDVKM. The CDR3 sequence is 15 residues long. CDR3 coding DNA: TGTGCCAGCAGCTCTACAGGGGTGAGCCCCTACGAGCAGTACGTC. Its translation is CASSSTGVSPYEQYV.

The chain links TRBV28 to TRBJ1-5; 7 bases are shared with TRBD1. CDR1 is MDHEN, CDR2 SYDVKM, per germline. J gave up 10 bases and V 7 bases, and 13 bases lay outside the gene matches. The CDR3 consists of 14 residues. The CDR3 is CASTSGQFSIPQHF. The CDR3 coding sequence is TGTGCCAGCACCTCGGGACAGTTCAGTATCCCCCAGCATTTT.

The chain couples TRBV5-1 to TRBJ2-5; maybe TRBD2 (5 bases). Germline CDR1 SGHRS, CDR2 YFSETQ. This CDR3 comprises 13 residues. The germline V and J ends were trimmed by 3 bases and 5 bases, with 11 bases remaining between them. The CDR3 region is CASSSDFQETQYF. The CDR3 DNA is TGCGCCAGCAGCTCGGACTTCCAGGAGACCCAGTACTTC.

CDR3 sequence reads: CAWSVEGANYGYTF. The DNA of the CDR3 is TGTGCCTGGAGTGTAGAGGGGGCCAACTATGGCTACACCTTC. V is TRBV30 and J is TRBJ1-2; 7 nucleotides line up with TRBD1. Germline V lookup: CDR1 GTSNPN, CDR2 SVGIG (reference sequence). V lost 0 bases and J lost 2; bases outside the gene matches: 3. CDR3 length equals 14 residues.

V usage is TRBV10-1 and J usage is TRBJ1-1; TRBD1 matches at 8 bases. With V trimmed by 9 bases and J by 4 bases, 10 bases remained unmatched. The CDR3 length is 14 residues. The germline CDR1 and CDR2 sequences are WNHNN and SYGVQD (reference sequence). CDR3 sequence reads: CASSPGTGPTEAFF. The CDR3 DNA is TGCGCCAGTTCTCCCGGGACAGGCCCCACTGAAGCTTTCTTT.

The CDR3 reads CASSLVAGGTDTQYF. The DNA of the CDR3 is TGTGCCAGCAGCTTGGTGGCGGGGGGCACAGATACGCAGTATTTT. V gene TRBV5-6 combines with J gene TRBJ2-3; 7 nucleotides agree with TRBD2. V lost 0 bases, J lost 1 base, and 2 bases stayed unmatched. Germline assignment: CDR1 SGHDT and CDR2 YYEEEE. The length of the CDR3 is 15 residues. The entire variable domain, with the rest obtained from reference TRBV5-6 and TRBJ2-3, is as follows: DAGVTQSPTHLIKTRGQQVTLRCSPKSGHDTVSWYQQALGQGPQFIFQYYEEEERQRGNFPDRFSGHQFPNYSSELNVNALLLGDSALYLCASSLVAGGTDTQYFGPGTRLTVL.

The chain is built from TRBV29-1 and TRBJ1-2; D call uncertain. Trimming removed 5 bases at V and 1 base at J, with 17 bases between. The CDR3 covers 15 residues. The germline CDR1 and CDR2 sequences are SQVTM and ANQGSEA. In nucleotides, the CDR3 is TGCAGCGTTCCGATGGGTTCACTACTTAACTATGGCTACACCTTC. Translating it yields CSVPMGSLLNYGYTF.

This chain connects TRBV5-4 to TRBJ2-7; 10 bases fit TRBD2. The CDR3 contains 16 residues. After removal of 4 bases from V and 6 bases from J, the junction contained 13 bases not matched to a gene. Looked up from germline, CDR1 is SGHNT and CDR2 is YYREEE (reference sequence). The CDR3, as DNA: TGTGCCAGCAGCCGGGGGGATAGCGGGGGGAACCGCGAGCAGTACTTC. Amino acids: CASSRGDSGGNREQYF.

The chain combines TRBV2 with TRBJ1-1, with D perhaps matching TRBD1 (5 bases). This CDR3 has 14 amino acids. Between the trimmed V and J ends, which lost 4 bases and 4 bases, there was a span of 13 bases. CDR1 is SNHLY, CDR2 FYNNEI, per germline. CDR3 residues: CASSAARVATEAFF. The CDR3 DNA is TGTGCCAGCAGTGCAGCCAGGGTGGCCACTGAAGCTTTCTTT.

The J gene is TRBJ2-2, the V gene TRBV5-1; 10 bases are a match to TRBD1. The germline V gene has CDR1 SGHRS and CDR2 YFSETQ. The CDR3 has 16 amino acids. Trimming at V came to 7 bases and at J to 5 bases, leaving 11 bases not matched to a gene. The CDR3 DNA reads TGCGCCAGCCATCGAGCTGACAGGGGGCGAACCGGGGAGCTGTTTTTT. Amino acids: CASHRADRGRTGELFF.

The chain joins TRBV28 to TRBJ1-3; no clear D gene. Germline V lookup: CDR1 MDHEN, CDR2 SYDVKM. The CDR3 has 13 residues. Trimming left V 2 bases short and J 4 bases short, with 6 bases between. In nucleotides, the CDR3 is TGTGCCAGCAGTTTAACCAGGGGAAACACCATATATTTT. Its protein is CASSLTRGNTIYF. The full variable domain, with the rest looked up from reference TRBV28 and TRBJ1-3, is DVKVTQSSRYLVKRTGEKVFLECVQDMDHENMFWYRQDPGLGLRLIYFSYDVKMKEKGDIPEGYSVSREKKERFSLILESASTNQTSMYLCASSLTRGNTIYFGEGSWLTVV.